This TCR beta chain emerged from a study of Graves' ophthalmopathy and Graves' hyperthyroidism. General study points: In blood appeared most of the expanded thyroid clonotypes whose frequency exceeded 0.001. Stable hyperthyroidism and ophthalmopathy were told apart by a 13-signature model, which achieved roughly 89% sensitivity and around 77% specificity.

Germline CDR1 reads SGHTA; CDR2 reads FQGNSA. The CDR3 runs 15 residues. Between the trimmed V and J ends, which lost 1 base and 7 bases, there was a span of 13 bases. RNA served as the template for amplifying TCR beta CDR3 regions. Following a first-round RT-PCR that used HTBI primers, a second-round multiplex PCR was carried out. A single record per CDR3 protein comes from TCRdb applying MiXCR to the multiplex PCR reads. The sample carries some 350,000 distinct CDR3 sequences, about 17% recorded once. This clonotype was observed a few times. As yet, its antigen is unknown. V usage is TRBV7-2 and J usage is TRBJ2-2; the D is unclear. The sequencing input was peripheral blood. The clonotype originates from an adult woman with stable Graves' hyperthyroidism. CDR3 DNA: TGTGCCAGCAGCTTAGGAGCCGGGTCTGGCGGGGAGCTGTTTTTT. This encodes CASSLGAGSGGELFF.